The 15 T cell receptor beta chains in this list originate from one sample, sequenced in a study of T cell repertoires in cytomegalovirus infection (dated 2019 in TCRdb). TCRdb shows the sequencer as Illumina HiSeq 1500. The raw public reads went through TCRdb reprocessing: fastp at Q25, MiXCR clone calling, in-frame beta chains kept. All rows with the same CDR3 protein become a single entry with the most common DNA and genes. Within this sample are about 330,000 distinct CDR3 sequences, with 8% to 10% of them counted one time only. Together, the top ten hold about 4.5% of the sample. Sequenced: PBMCs. Receptors originate from a human donor in good health (CMV status not recorded). Some clones in this sample may be carry-over from other donors' samples.

The table lists this clonotype with a few counts. The chain combines TRBV27 with TRBJ2-7, with 11 positions matching TRBD1. The CDR3 runs to 14 residues. V trimming: 5 bases; J trimming: 3 bases; junction bases outside the gene matches: 3. Looked up from germline, CDR1 is MNHEY and CDR2 is SMNVEV (reference sequence). CDR3 coding DNA: TGTGCCAGCAGTAAGGGACAGGGGGGCTACGAGCAGTACTTC. It codes for CASSKGQGGYEQYF.

The sample holds one count of this clonotype. The junction shows a germline mismatch at one end, possibly a read error. V and J are TRBV19 and TRBJ2-2; D assignment may be TRBD1 or TRBD2 (5 bases each). Per the germline V gene, CDR1 is LNHDA and CDR2 is SQIVND (reference sequence). This CDR3 has 14 residues. The CDR3 DNA is TGTGCCAGTAAAGCACAGGCCTCCACCGGGGAGCTGCTTTTT. This codes for CASKAQASTGELLF.

In this sample, this clonotype turned up many times. The V call is TRBV7-2, the J call TRBJ1-6, with D perhaps TRBD1 (5 bases). The CDR3 loop spans 16 amino acids. Germline CDR1 reads SGHTA; CDR2 reads FQGNSA. Trimming took 3 bases from V and 5 from J, leaving 14 bases between them. The CDR3 sequence is CASSFTGVPNNSPLHF. The CDR3 DNA follows: TGTGCCAGCAGCTTTACGGGGGTCCCTAATAATTCACCCCTCCACTTT.

The table lists this clonotype with many counts. The chain recombines TRBV7-2 with TRBJ1-5, with D hard to call. V was clipped by 5 bases and J by 6 bases, with 8 bases between them. Germline lookup yields CDR1 SGHTA and CDR2 FQGNSA. CDR3 size: 12 residues. The CDR3 here is CASSHGGQPQHF. In DNA form, the CDR3 reads TGTGCCAGCAGCCATGGAGGTCAGCCCCAGCATTTT. Using reference TRBV7-2 and TRBJ1-5 for the parts outside the CDR3, the full variable domain is GAGVSQSPSNKVTEKGKDVELRCDPISGHTALYWYRQSLGQGLEFLIYFQGNSAPDKSGLPSDRFSAERTGGSVSTLTIQRTQQEDSAVYLCASSHGGQPQHFGDGTRLSIL.

By proportion, this clonotype is medium-sized (0.01 to 0.1%). The V call is TRBV28, the J call TRBJ2-1, with 9 bases identical to TRBD2. The CDR3 totals 15 residues. The germline V gene encodes CDR1 MDHEN and CDR2 SYDVKM. V shed 4 bases, J shed 3 bases, and the junction held 4 bases outside the gene matches. This CDR3 reads CASSSSGVVYNEQFF. CDR3 DNA sequence: TGTGCCAGCAGTTCTAGCGGGGTGGTCTACAATGAGCAGTTCTTC.

This clonotype was seen a handful of times. The chain combines TRBV7-3 with TRBJ2-2; 7 bases align to TRBD1. J gave up 5 bases and V 3 bases, and 6 bases lay outside the gene matches. The CDR3 length is 15 residues. Germline CDR1 SGHTA, CDR2 FQGTGA. CDR3 residues: CASSFFGRGTGELFF. The CDR3 DNA is TGTGCCAGCAGCTTTTTTGGCAGGGGGACCGGGGAGCTGTTTTTT.

J is TRBJ2-7 and V is TRBV28; D is tentatively TRBD1 or TRBD2 (5 bases each). The CDR3 is made up of 13 amino acids. Trimming stripped 6 bases from V and 6 bases from J, with 15 bases between. Germline V gene lookup returns CDR1 MDHEN and CDR2 SYDVKM. CDR3 residues: CASRRGDPGEQYF. In nucleotides, the CDR3 is TGTGCCAGCAGGAGAGGGGACCCAGGCGAGCAGTACTTC.

This clonotype was observed a few times. The chain joins TRBV6-1 to TRBJ1-1, with a possible D match to TRBD1 (5 bases). This CDR3 spans 13 amino acids. V was clipped by 6 bases and J by 0 bases, with 8 bases between them. In germline, CDR1 is MNHNS, CDR2 SASEGT. The CDR3 DNA sequence: TGTGCCAGCAGGCACAGGCTGAACACTGAAGCTTTCTTT. This translates into CASRHRLNTEAFF.

This clonotype was recorded many times. The chain employs TRBV4-3 and TRBJ2-7; 11 nucleotides match TRBD2. Trimming removed 0 bases from V and 0 bases from J; junction bases left unmatched: 10. Germline V gene data show CDR1 as LGHNA and CDR2 as YSLEER. The CDR3 is 19 residues long. CDR3 region: CASSQDGLAGGSSSYEQYF. The CDR3 nucleotides are TGCGCCAGCAGCCAAGATGGCCTAGCGGGGGGATCCAGCTCCTACGAGCAGTACTTC.

This clonotype was found a few times. The J gene is TRBJ1-1, the V gene TRBV12-3 or TRBV12-4; possibly TRBD1 for D (6 bases). Trimming cost V 6 bases and J 8 bases, with 10 bases left between them. CDR3 length equals 11 residues. Here the CDR3 DNA reads TGTGCCAGCAGCACAGGGATAGAAGCTTTCTTT. It codes for CASSTGIEAFF.

This chain uses TRBV12-3 or TRBV12-4 with TRBJ1-5; D gene unclear. The CDR3 extends over 12 amino acids. The V and J ends lost 5 bases and 6 bases respectively, with 8 bases between them. The CDR3 loop is CASSAYGQPQHF. The DNA for the CDR3 is TGTGCCAGCAGTGCCTACGGTCAGCCCCAGCATTTT.

This clonotype has a count of ten or more. This chain uses TRBV7-9 with TRBJ1-2; possible D gene TRBD1, 5 bases. V lost 1 base and J lost 6, with 12 bases in between. The CDR3 totals 14 residues. CDR1 is SEHNR and CDR2 is FQNEAQ in the germline V gene (reference sequence). The CDR3 DNA sequence: TGTGCCAGCAGCTTAGGACAGAGAAGCGATGGCTACACCTTC. It codes for CASSLGQRSDGYTF.

The V gene is TRBV20-1, the J gene TRBJ1-5, with 8 bases fitting TRBD1. With V trimmed by 3 bases and J by 0 bases, 10 bases remained unmatched. The CDR3 has 17 residues. CDR1 is DFQATT, CDR2 SNEGSKA, per germline (reference sequence). This CDR3 is CSARGGAGGYSNQPQHF. Written as DNA, the CDR3 is TGCAGTGCTAGGGGGGGCGCAGGGGGCTATAGCAATCAGCCCCAGCATTTT.

This clonotype was seen a handful of times. The chain couples TRBV27 to TRBJ2-7; 10 bases match TRBD1. From germline, CDR1 is MNHEY and CDR2 SMNVEV (reference sequence). With 6 bases clipped from V and 3 bases from J, the junction kept 17 bases outside the gene matches. The CDR3 is made up of 18 amino acids. The CDR3 DNA reads as TGTGCCAGCAGAGTGGGATTCTTCAGACAGGGGGCCGGCTACGAGCAGTACTTC. Protein: CASRVGFFRQGAGYEQYF.

The V gene is TRBV12-3 or TRBV12-4, the J gene TRBJ2-2, with D unclear. V lost 6 bases and J lost 6, with 11 bases in between. This CDR3 spans 13 amino acids. Written as DNA, the CDR3 is TGTGCCAGCAGACCTACCAGGCCCGGGGAGCTGTTTTTT. It codes for CASRPTRPGELFF.